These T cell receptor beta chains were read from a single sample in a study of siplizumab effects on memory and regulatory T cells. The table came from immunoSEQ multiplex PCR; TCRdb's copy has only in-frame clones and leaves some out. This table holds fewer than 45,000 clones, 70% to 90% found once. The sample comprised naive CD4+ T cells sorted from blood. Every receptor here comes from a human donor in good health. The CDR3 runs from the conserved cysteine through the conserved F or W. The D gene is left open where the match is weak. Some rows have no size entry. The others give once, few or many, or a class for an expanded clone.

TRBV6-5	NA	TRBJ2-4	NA	TGTGCCAGCAGAGAGACAACAGGCCTTGAGTACTTC	CASRETTGLEYF
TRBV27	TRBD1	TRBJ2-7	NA	TGTGCCAGCAGTTTAAGTGGGACAGCTATATCCCGGGCCTACGAGCAGTACTTC	CASSLSGTAISRAYEQYF
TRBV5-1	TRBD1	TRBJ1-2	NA	TGCGCCAGCAGCTTGGGGACGACAGGGTTGGGAGGCTACACCTTC	CASSLGTTGLGGYTF
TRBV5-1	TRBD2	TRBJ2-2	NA	TGCGCCAGCAGCTTAGCGGGAGAGGTCGGGGAGCTGTTTTTT	CASSLAGEVGELFF
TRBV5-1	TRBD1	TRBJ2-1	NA	TGCGCCAGCAGCTCGACCCCCGGGACAGAGAATGAGCAGTTCTTC	CASSSTPGTENEQFF
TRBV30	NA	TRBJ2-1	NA	TGTGCCTGGAGTTTTGGACAAGGGCAGTTCTTC	CAWSFGQGQFF
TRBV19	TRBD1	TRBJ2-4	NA	TGTGCCAGTAGTCCAACCGGGACAGGCCTAGCCAAAAACATTCAGTACTTC	CASSPTGTGLAKNIQYF
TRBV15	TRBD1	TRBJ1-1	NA	TGTGCCACCCACAAGGGACAGGGAAACACTGAAGCTTTCTTT	CATHKGQGNTEAFF
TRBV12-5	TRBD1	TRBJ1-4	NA	TGTGCTAGTGGTTTGGTAGTTTGGACAGGGGACCGGCCAACTAATGAAAAACTGTTTTTT	CASGLVVWTGDRPTNEKLFF
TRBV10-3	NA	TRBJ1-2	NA	TGTGCCATCACGCGAAAGGACGGAGGCCCGTTCTATGGCTACACCTTC	CAITRKDGGPFYGYTF
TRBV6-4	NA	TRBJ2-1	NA	TGTGCCAGCAGTGACGCGGGGATGGGGAGCAATGAGCAGTTCTTC	CASSDAGMGSNEQFF
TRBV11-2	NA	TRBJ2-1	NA	TGTGCCAGCAGCCCAAACTATGAGCAGTTCTTC	CASSPNYEQFF
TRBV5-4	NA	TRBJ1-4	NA	TGTGCCAGCAGCGCCGACGACCTTAAGGAAAAACTGTTTTTT	CASSADDLKEKLFF
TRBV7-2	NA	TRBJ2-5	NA	TGTGCCAGCAGCTCCAGGGAAGAGGAGACCCAGTACTTC	CASSSREEETQYF
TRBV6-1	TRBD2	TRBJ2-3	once	TGTGCCAGCAGTGAAGCTAGCGGGAGCACAGATACGCAGTATTTT	CASSEASGSTDTQYF
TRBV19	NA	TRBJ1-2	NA	TGTGCCAGTACCCCGGACAGCGCTAACTATGGCTACACCTTC	CASTPDSANYGYTF
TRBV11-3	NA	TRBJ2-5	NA	TGTGCCAGCAGTCAGGGGCAGTCACCCCTTTTACAAGAGACCCAGTACTTC	CASSQGQSPLLQETQYF
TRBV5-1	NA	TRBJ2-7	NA	TGCGCCAGCAGCTCGTGGGATTTATACGAGCAGTACTTC	CASSSWDLYEQYF
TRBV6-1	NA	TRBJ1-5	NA	TGTGCCAGCAGTGAGGAAAAGTGGCCCCAGCATTTT	CASSEEKWPQHF
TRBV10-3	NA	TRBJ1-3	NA	TGTGCCATCAGTGAGTCCCGGATCTCTGGAAACACCATATATTTT	CAISESRISGNTIYF
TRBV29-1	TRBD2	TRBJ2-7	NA	TGCAGCGCCTTGACTAGCGGGAGCAAGAGGGCCTACGAGCAGTACTTC	CSALTSGSKRAYEQYF
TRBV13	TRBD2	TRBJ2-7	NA	TGTGCCAGCAGCTTACCGGGACTAGCCTCCCACGAGCAGTACTTC	CASSLPGLASHEQYF
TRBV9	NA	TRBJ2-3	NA	TGTGCCAGCAGCGCCCGTTCCAGGGACAAATACACAGATACGCAGTATTTT	CASSARSRDKYTDTQYF
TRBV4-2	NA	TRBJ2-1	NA	TGTGCCAGCAGCCAAGAACCGGGAGCCACCTACAATGAGCAGTTCTTC	CASSQEPGATYNEQFF
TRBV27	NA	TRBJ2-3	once	TGTGCCAGCAGTTCGACCGCGCTGGGCACAGATACGCAGTATTTT	CASSSTALGTDTQYF
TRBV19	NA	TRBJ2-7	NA	TGTGCCAGTAGGAGTTTGGGGGACGGATACGAGCAGTACTTC	CASRSLGDGYEQYF
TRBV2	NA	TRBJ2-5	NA	TGTGCCAGCAGTCCTGCGACAGGGAGGGGGGAGACCCAGTACTTC	CASSPATGRGETQYF
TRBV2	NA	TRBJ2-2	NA	TGTGCCAGCAGTGAAGTGCCAGCGAACACCGGGGAGCTGTTTTTT	CASSEVPANTGELFF
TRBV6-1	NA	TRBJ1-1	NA	TGTGCCAGCCTCAAGGGGGACCTCGACACTGAAGCTTTCTTT	CASLKGDLDTEAFF
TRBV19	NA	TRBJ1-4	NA	TGTGCCAGTAGTCGGACTACATCAACTAATGAAAAACTGTTTTTT	CASSRTTSTNEKLFF
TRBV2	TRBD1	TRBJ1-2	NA	TGTGCCAGCAGTAACAGGACAGGGGGCTACACCTTC	CASSNRTGGYTF
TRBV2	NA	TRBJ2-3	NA	TGTGCCAGCATTGGGACTCGGGGAGGAACAGATACGCAGTATTTT	CASIGTRGGTDTQYF
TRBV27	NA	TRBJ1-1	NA	TGTGCCAGCAGTTCCCGTGGGGGGGGCACTGAAGCTTTCTTT	CASSSRGGGTEAFF
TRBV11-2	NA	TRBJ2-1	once	TGTGCCAGCACCAGAGTGTTTACTGGGCAGTTCTTC	CASTRVFTGQFF
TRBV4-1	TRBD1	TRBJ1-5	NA	TGCGCCAGCAGCCAGGGGTACAGGGGAAGTAATCAGCCCCAGCATTTT	CASSQGYRGSNQPQHF
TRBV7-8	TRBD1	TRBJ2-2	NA	TGTGCCAGCAGCCCCGCGGGCGCAGGGGGCTTGGGGGAGCTGTTTTTT	CASSPAGAGGLGELFF
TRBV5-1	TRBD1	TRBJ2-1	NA	TGCGCCAGCAGCTCGCGGACAGGCCGAGGGGACAATGAGCAGTTCTTC	CASSSRTGRGDNEQFF
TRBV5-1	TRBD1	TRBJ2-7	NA	TGCGCCAGCAGCTTGTTAACAGGGGACAGACCCTACGAGCAGTACTTC	CASSLLTGDRPYEQYF
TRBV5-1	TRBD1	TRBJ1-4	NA	TGCGCCAGCAGCCTAGGACAGGGAGGCAGTGAAAAACTGTTTTTT	CASSLGQGGSEKLFF
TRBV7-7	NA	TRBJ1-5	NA	TGTGCTAGCAGTGAGACAGACAATCAGCCCCAGCATTTT	CASSETDNQPQHF
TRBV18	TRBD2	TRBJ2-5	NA	TGTGCCAGCTCACCGAGCGGGGGGACCCAAGAGACCCAGTACTTC	CASSPSGGTQETQYF
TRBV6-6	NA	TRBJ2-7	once	TGTGCCAGCAGTAGGGCTGGGCGGGGGCCGTTCTACGAGCAGTACTTC	CASSRAGRGPFYEQYF
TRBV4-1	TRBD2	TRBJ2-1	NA	TGCGCCAGCAGCCAAGATCTACTAGCGGGAGCTGAGCAGTTCTTC	CASSQDLLAGAEQFF
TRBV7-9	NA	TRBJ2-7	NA	TGTGCCAGCAGCTTAGATTCAGGGCCTTACGAGCAGTACTTC	CASSLDSGPYEQYF
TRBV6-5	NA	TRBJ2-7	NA	TGTGCCAGCAGTTACTCGCCGGGCCCCCCCTACGAGCAGTACTTC	CASSYSPGPPYEQYF
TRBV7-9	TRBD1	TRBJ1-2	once	TGTGCCAGCAGCTCCACAGGGGGCGGCGGACGACACTATGGCTACACCTTC	CASSSTGGGGRHYGYTF
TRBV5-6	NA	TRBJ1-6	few	TGTGCCAGCAGCCCAACGGCGGGGACCAATTCACCCCTCCACTTT	CASSPTAGTNSPLHF
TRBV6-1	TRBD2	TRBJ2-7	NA	TGTGCCAGCAATCCAGAAGGGACTAGCGGAACCGAGCAGTACTTC	CASNPEGTSGTEQYF
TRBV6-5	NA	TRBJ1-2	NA	TGTGCCAGCAGTTATGGGAGGATGAGTGGCTACACCTTC	CASSYGRMSGYTF
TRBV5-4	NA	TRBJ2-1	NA	TGTGCCAGCAGCTTAAGTGGGGTCGAGGAGCAGTTCTTC	CASSLSGVEEQFF
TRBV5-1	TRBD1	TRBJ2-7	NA	TGCGCCAGCAGCTTACCCAGGGGGAACGAGCAGTACTTC	CASSLPRGNEQYF
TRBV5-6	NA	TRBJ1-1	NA	TGTGCCAGCAGCTTGGCTGTTGGACAGAGAAACACTGAAGCTTTCTTT	CASSLAVGQRNTEAFF
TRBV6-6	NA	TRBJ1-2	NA	TGTGCCAGCAGCTACGGGGATAGGGGCTACACCTTC	CASSYGDRGYTF
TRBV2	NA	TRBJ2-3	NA	TGTGCCAGCGGGGGGAACAGGGCCCTAGATACGCAGTATTTT	CASGGNRALDTQYF
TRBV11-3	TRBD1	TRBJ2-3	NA	TGTGCCAGCAGCCAGGGGACAGGGAGTAACGCAGATACGCAGTATTTT	CASSQGTGSNADTQYF
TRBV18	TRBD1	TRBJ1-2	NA	TGTGCCAGCTCACCCTTGGGACAGGGTATCTATGGCTACACCTTC	CASSPLGQGIYGYTF
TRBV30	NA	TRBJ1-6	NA	TGTGCCTCACGGGGCGCCTCCTATAATTCACCCCTCCACTTT	CASRGASYNSPLHF